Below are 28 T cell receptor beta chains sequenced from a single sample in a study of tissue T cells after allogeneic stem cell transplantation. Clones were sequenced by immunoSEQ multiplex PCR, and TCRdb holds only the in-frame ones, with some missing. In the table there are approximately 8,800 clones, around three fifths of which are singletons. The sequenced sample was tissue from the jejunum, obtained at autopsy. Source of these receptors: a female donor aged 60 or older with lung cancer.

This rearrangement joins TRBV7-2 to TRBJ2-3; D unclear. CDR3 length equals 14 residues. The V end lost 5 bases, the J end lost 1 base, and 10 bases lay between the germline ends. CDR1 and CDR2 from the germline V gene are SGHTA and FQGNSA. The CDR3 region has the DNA TGTGCCAGCAGCCGTCGCCGGGGCACAGATACGCAGTATTTT. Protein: CASSRRRGTDTQYF.

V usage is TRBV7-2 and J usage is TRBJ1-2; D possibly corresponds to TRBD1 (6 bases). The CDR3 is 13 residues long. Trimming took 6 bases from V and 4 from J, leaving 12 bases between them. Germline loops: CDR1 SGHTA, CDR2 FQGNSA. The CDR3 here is CASRNRDVYGYTF. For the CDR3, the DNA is TGTGCCAGCAGAAACAGGGACGTCTATGGCTACACCTTC.

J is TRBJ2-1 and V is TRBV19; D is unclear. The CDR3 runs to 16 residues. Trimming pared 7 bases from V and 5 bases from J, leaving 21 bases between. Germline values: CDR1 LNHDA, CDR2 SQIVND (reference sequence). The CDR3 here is CASNTPSQEPHNEQFF. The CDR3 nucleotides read TGTGCCAGTAATACCCCCAGCCAGGAGCCCCACAATGAGCAGTTCTTC.

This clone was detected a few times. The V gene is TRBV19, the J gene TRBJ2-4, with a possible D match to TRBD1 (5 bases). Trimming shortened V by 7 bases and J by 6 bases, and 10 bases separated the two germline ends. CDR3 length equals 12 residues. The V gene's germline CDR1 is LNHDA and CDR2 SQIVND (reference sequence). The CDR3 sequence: CASTAGPNIQYF. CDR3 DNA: TGTGCCAGTACAGCAGGGCCAAACATTCAGTACTTC.

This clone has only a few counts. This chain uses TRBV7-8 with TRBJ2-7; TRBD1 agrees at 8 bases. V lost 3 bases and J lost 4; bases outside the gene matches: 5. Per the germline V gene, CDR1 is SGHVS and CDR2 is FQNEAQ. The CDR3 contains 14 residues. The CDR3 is CASSFQGAAYEQYF. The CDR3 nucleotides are TGTGCCAGCAGCTTTCAGGGGGCAGCGTACGAGCAGTACTTC. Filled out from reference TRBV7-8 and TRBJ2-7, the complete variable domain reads GAGVSQSPRYKVAKRGQDVALRCDPISGHVSLFWYQQALGQGPEFLTYFQNEAQLDKSGLPSDRFFAERPEGSVSTLKIQRTQQEDSAVYLCASSFQGAAYEQYFGPGTRLTVT.

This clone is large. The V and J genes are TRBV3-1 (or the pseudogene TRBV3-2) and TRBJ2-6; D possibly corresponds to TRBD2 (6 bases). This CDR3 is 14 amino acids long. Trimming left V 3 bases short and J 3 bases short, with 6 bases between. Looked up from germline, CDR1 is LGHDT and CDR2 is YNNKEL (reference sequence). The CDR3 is CASSQGGGANVLTF. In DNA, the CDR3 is TGTGCCAGCAGCCAGGGGGGTGGGGCCAACGTCCTGACTTTC.

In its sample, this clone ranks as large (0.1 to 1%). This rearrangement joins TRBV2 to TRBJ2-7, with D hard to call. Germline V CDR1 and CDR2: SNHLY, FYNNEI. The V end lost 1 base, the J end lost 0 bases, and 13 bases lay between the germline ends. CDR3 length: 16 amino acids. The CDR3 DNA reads TGTGCCAGCAGTGAAGGAGAACCGATACACTCCTACGAGCAGTACTTC. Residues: CASSEGEPIHSYEQYF.

This CDR3 is CASSLRRGAMVDTQYF. The CDR3 coding sequence is TGTGCCAGCAGCTTACGACGGGGGGCCATGGTAGATACGCAGTATTTT. The gene calls are TRBV7-9 and TRBJ2-3; perhaps TRBD2 as D (7 bases). Germline assignment: CDR1 SEHNR and CDR2 FQNEAQ (reference sequence). The CDR3 totals 16 residues. Trimming removed 2 bases from V and 5 bases from J, with 17 bases in between.

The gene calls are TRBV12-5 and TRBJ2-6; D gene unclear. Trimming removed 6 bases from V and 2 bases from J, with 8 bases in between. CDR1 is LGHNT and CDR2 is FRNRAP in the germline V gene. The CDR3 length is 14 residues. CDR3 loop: CASGVSAGANVLTF. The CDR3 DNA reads TGTGCTAGTGGCGTCTCGGCTGGGGCCAACGTCCTGACTTTC. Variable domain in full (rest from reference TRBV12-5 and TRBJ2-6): DARVTQTPRHKVTEMGQEVTMRCQPILGHNTVFWYRQTMMQGLELLAYFRNRAPLDDSGMPKDRFSAEMPDATLATLKIQPSEPRDSAVYFCASGVSAGANVLTFGAGSRLTVL.

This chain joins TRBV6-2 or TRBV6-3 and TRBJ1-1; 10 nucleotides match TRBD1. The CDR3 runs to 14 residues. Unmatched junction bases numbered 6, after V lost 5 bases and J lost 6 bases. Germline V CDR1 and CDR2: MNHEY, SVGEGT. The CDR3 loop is CASSPLGTGAEAFF. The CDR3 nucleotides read TGTGCCAGCAGTCCCCTAGGGACAGGGGCTGAAGCTTTCTTT.

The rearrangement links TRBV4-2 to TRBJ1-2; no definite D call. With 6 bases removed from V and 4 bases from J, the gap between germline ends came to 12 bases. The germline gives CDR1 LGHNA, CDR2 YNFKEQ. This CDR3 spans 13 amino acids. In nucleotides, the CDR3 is TGTGCCAGCAGACCCCCGGAAACCTATGGCTACACCTTC. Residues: CASRPPETYGYTF.

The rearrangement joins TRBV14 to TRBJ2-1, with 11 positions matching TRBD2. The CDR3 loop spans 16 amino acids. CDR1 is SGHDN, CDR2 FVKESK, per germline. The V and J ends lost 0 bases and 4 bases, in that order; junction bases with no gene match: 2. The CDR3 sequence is CASSQERLAGYNEQFF. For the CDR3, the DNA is TGTGCCAGCAGCCAAGAGAGACTAGCGGGGTACAATGAGCAGTTCTTC.

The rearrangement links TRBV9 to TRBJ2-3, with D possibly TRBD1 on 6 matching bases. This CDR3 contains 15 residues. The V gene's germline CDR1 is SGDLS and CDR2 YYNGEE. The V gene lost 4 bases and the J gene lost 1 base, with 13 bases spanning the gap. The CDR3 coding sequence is TGTGCCAGCAGCCTCAGGGGCATGGGCACAGATACGCAGTATTTT. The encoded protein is CASSLRGMGTDTQYF. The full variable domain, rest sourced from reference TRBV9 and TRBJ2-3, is DSGVTQTPKHLITATGQRVTLRCSPRSGDLSVYWYQQSLDQGLQFLIQYYNGEERAKGNILERFSAQQFPDLHSELNLSSLELGDSALYFCASSLRGMGTDTQYFGPGTRLTVL.

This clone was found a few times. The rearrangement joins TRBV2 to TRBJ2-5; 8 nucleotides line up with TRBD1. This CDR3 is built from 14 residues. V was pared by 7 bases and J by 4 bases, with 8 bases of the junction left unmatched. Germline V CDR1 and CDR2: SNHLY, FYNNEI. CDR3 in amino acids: CASKIRGLAETQYF. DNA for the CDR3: TGTGCCAGCAAAATCAGGGGGCTTGCAGAGACCCAGTACTTC. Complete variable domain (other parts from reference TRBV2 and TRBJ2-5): EPEVTQTPSHQVTQMGQEVILRCVPISNHLYFYWYRQILGQKVEFLVSFYNNEISEKSEIFDDQFSVERPDGSNFTLKIRSTKLEDSAMYFCASKIRGLAETQYFGPGTRLLVL.

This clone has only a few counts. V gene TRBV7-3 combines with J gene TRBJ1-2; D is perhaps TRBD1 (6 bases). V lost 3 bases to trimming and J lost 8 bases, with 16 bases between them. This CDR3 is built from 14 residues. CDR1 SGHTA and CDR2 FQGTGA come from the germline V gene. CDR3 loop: CASSLLGGTEGYTF. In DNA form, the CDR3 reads TGTGCCAGCAGCTTGCTAGGGGGAACGGAAGGCTACACCTTC.

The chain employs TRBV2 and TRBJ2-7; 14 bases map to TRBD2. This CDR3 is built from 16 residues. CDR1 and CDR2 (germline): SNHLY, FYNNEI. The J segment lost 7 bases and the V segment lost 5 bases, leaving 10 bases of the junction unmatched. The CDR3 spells CASSQPGLAGVSEQYF. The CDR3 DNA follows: TGTGCCAGCAGTCAACCGGGACTAGCGGGAGTGAGTGAGCAGTACTTC.

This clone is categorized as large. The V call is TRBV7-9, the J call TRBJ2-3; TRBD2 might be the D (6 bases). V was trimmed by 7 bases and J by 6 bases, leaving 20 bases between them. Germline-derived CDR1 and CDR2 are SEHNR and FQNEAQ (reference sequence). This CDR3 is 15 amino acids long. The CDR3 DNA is TGTGCCAGCACCATTACTGGGGGGAGCTTGGATACGCAGTATTTT. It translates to CASTITGGSLDTQYF.

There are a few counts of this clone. CDR3 bases: TGTGCCAGCAGCTTCGTAGGGGTAGGGAGGGGCAATCAGCCCCAGCATTTT. It specifies CASSFVGVGRGNQPQHF. The chain combines TRBV7-2 with TRBJ1-5, with a weak D call TRBD1 (5 bases). Germline assignment: CDR1 SGHTA and CDR2 FQGNSA. V was cut by 3 bases and J by 2 bases, with 17 bases left in between. The CDR3 is 17 amino acids.

The CDR3 DNA follows: TGTGCCAGCAGCTTAAAAATGGGACTAGCGGGGAACCCTGATACGCAGTATTTT. Its protein is CASSLKMGLAGNPDTQYF. This rearrangement joins TRBV7-3 to TRBJ2-3; TRBD2 aligns across 13 bases. The CDR3 covers 18 residues. J gave up 6 bases and V 1 base, and 10 bases lay outside the gene matches. In germline, CDR1 is SGHTA, CDR2 FQGTGA.

Here the CDR3 DNA reads TGTGCCACCAGTGATCCCTCCGGGGTAGCGGGAGTAGAGACCCAGTACTTC. This gives the protein CATSDPSGVAGVETQYF. This chain links TRBV24-1 with TRBJ2-5, with 9 bases identical to TRBD2. The CDR3 extends over 17 amino acids. From germline, CDR1 is KGHDR and CDR2 SFDVKD. The V segment lost 3 bases and the J segment 4 bases; nucleotides outside the gene matches: 11.

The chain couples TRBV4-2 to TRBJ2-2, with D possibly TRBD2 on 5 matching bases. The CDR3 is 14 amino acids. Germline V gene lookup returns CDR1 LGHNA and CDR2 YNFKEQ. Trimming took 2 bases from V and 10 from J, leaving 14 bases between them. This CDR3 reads CASSQPGVLSELFF. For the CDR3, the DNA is TGTGCCAGCAGCCAACCCGGGGTCCTTTCGGAGCTGTTTTTT.

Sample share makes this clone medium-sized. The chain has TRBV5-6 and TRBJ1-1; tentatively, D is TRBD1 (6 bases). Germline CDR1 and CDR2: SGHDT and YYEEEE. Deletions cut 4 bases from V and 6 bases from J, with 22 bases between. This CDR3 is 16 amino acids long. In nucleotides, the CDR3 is TGTGCCAGCAGCACCTATTTCAGGGTCGGGGGCCCTGAAGCTTTCTTT. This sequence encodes CASSTYFRVGGPEAFF.

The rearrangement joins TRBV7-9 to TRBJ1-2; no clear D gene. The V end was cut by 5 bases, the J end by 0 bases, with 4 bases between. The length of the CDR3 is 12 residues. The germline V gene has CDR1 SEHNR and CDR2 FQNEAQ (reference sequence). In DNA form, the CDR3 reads TGTGCCAGCAGCGCGGCTAACTATGGCTACACCTTC. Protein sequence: CASSAANYGYTF.

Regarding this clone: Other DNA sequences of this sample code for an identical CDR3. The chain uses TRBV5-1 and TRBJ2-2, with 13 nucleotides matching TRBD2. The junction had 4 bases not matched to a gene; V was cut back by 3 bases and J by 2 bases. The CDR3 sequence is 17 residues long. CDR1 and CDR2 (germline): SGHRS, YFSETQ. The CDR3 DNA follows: TGCGCCAGCAGCTGGACTAGCGGGAGCCCTAACACCGGGGAGCTGTTTTTT. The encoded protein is CASSWTSGSPNTGELFF.

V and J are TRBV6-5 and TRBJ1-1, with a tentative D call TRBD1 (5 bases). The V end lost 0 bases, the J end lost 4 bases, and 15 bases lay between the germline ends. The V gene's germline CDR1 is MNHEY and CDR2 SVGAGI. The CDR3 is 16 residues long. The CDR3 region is CASSYSRWGGSTEAFF. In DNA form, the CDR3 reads TGTGCCAGCAGTTACTCGAGGTGGGGGGGAAGCACTGAAGCTTTCTTT.

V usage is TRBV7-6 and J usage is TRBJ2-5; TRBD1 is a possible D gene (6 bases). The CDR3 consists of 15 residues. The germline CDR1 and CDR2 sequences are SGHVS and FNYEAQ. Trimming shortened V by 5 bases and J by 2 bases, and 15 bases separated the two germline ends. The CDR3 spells CASSRQVPPQETQYF. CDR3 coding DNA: TGTGCCAGCAGCCGACAGGTGCCGCCTCAAGAGACCCAGTACTTC.

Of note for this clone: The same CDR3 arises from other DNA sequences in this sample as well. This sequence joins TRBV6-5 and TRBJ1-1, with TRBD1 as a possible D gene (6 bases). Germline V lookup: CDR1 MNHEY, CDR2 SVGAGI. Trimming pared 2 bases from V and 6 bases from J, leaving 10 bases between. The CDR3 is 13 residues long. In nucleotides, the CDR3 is TGTGCCAGCAGTTACGAGGGGGGGTCTGAAGCTTTCTTT. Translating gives CASSYEGGSEAFF.

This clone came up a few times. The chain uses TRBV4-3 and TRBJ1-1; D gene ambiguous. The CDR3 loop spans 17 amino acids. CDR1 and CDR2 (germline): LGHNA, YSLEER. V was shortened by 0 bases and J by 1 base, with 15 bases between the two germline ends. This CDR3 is CASSQEGPGAGNTEAFF. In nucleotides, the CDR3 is TGCGCCAGCAGCCAAGAAGGCCCGGGCGCAGGGAACACTGAAGCTTTCTTT.